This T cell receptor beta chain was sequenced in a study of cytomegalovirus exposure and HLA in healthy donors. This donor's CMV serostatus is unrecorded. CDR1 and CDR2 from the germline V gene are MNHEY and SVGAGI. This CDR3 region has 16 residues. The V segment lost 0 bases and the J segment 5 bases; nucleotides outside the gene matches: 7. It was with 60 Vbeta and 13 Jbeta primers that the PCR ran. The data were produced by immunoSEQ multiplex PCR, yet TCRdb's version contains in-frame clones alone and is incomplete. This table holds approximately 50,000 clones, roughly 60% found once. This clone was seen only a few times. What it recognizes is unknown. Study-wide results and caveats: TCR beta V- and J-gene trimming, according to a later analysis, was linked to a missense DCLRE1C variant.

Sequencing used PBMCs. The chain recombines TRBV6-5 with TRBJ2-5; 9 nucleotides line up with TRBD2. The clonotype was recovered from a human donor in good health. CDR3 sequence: CASSYSRAGGLETQYF. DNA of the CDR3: TGTGCCAGCAGTTACTCGAGAGCGGGGGGCCTTGAGACCCAGTACTTC.